This T cell receptor (beta chain) was identified in a study of HIV-infected children after antiretroviral therapy interruption. Across the whole study: Interruption-arm sampling covered weeks 0, 12, interruption end (24 or 48), and about 3 years post-study.

Unique molecular identifiers were included in an RNA-based 3' RACE TCR library. TCRdb reprocessed the 3' RACE reads via MiXCR and lists one record per CDR3 protein. The sample holds about 15,000 distinct CDR3 sequences, more than 3% seen once. The CDR3 extends over 13 amino acids. J lost 5 bases, V lost 4 bases, and 7 bases had no gene match. Germline CDR1 DFQATT, CDR2 SNEGSKA (reference sequence). Documented treatment: PENTA 11 planned treatment interruption arm or continuous ART arm. At least 24 weeks of at least three-drug ART, in children 2 to 15 years. This clonotype was detected ten times or more.

The gene calls are TRBV20-1 and TRBJ1-1; 7 bases fit TRBD1. The clonotype was recovered from a child aged 2 to 17 with HIV. Source: CD45RA+ CD4+ T cells from PBMCs, taken from a donor given antiretroviral therapy, either interrupted or continuous. Subset specified: naive CD4+ CD45RA+ CD45RO- T cells. DNA for the CDR3: TGCAGTGCTACTAAGACAGGGTGGACTGAAGCTTTCTTT. This codes for CSATKTGWTEAFF.